These T cell receptor beta chains were read from a single sample in a study of blood T cell repertoires in COVID-19. Produced via immunoSEQ multiplex PCR; TCRdb's table is partial and in-frame only. The sample carries approximately 300,000 clones, around 82% recorded once. The sample consisted of peripheral blood. These receptors all stem from a human donor with COVID-19, enrolled during active disease. The donor label of this sample is uncertain. CDR3s leave out the opening cysteine and the closing phenylalanine or tryptophan.

J | V | CDR3
TRBJ1-1 | TRBV6-1 | ASSEARGLNTEAF
TRBJ2-3 | TRBV9 | ASSYFRDTQY
TRBJ2-1 | TRBV5-4 | ASSFGTSGRPSSYNEQF
TRBJ2-3 | TRBV5-6 | ASSSPAGADTQY
TRBJ1-5 | TRBV5-4 | ASSPGTGEGQPQH
TRBJ1-1 | TRBV9 | ASSLGQGGTEAF
TRBJ2-1 | TRBV3-1/TRBV3-2 | ASSRRLAGGSYNEQF
TRBJ2-1 | TRBV5-1 | ASKVRAGSYNEQF
TRBJ2-3 | TRBV6-5 | ASRRQDTQY
TRBJ2-7 | TRBV5-1 | ASSPDLRKEQY
TRBJ1-2 | TRBV9 | ASSSGGGRDSFYGYT
TRBJ1-4 | TRBV19 | ASKGAPATNEKLF
TRBJ2-1 | TRBV7-9 | ASRPGLAGLSSRNEQF
TRBJ2-5 | TRBV9 | ASGRGTSGSTETQY
TRBJ2-6 | TRBV15 | ATSRGRPGANVLT
TRBJ1-1 | TRBV9 | ASSVAPQANTEAF
TRBJ1-1 | TRBV12-3/TRBV12-4 | ASSLTGNTEAF
TRBJ1-2 | TRBV19 | ASSFRVIDYGYT
TRBJ2-1 | TRBV5-1 | ASNLLAGGLYNEQF
TRBJ2-6 | TRBV30 | AWHRDRGRRGANVLT
TRBJ1-2 | TRBV6-2/TRBV6-3 | ASSYSETGYGYT
TRBJ2-7 | TRBV7-2 | ASSWSTGSSYEQY
TRBJ1-2 | TRBV11-1 | ASSNDRGNYGYT
TRBJ2-3 | TRBV30 | AWSVPGLAGTDTQY
TRBJ1-4 | TRBV2 | ASDRSLGEKLF
TRBJ1-1 | TRBV27 | ASRRVGNTEAF
TRBJ2-2 | TRBV5-4 | ASSLGRNTGELF
TRBJ2-5 | TRBV7-2 | ASGPRDRGSETQY
TRBJ1-1 | TRBV19 | ASSISRERDTEAF
TRBJ2-1 | TRBV7-2 | ASSLVAAGGLNEQF
TRBJ2-7 | TRBV29-1 | SVEEGGGVEQY
TRBJ1-1 | TRBV9 | ASSAQVNTEAF
TRBJ1-1 | TRBV7-8 | ASSSDRGPSEAF
TRBJ2-1 | TRBV7-3 | ASSMQGTLSYNEQF
TRBJ2-1 | TRBV2 | ASMGSPSYNEQF
TRBJ1-6 | TRBV6-5 | ASSYSVGPYNSPLH
TRBJ2-5 | TRBV28 | ASSPLAGGQGLTQY
TRBJ2-7 | TRBV29-1 | SVVDRGGYEQY
TRBJ2-3 | TRBV30 | AWSVSADTQY
TRBJ1-6 | TRBV30 | AWSAGHSYNSPLH
TRBJ1-5 | TRBV30 | AWSPGTGDSNQPQH
TRBJ1-2 | TRBV28 | ASSWGQNNYGYT
TRBJ1-1 | TRBV2 | ASRLDRGQAF
TRBJ1-3 | TRBV6-6 | ASSRASYRDSGNTIY
TRBJ2-1 | TRBV9 | ASSNQGLGLDEQF
TRBJ1-2 | TRBV13 | ASSVGTGNYGYT
TRBJ1-2 | TRBV3-1/TRBV3-2 | ASSQGQGFGYT
TRBJ1-3 | TRBV28 | ASSNRGHGNTIY
TRBJ1-5 | TRBV4-1 | ASSQGRTANQPQH
TRBJ1-1 | TRBV7-8 | ASSLAGGNTEAF
TRBJ1-5 | TRBV2 | ASSEMRAQPQH
TRBJ2-1 | TRBV2 | ASRPRTSGRYNEQF
TRBJ1-5 | TRBV28 | ASSRPDRAQH
TRBJ1-1 | TRBV10-2 | ASSDAGGEGTEAF
TRBJ1-4 | TRBV19 | ASSGDRRANEKLF
TRBJ1-6 | TRBV7-9 | ASSLGGLRSPLH